This T cell receptor beta chain was documented in a study of blood T cell repertoires in COVID-19. As for the study in general: Samples of COVID-19 (acute and convalescent) were obtained from the United States, Italy and Spain. The cDNA or gDNA used as material had been derived from T cells, B-cell-depleted T cells, or PBMCs.

The CDR3 loop spans 11 amino acids. Trimming cost V 7 bases and J 4 bases, with 8 bases left between them. Germline CDR1 SNHLY, CDR2 FYNNEI. Profiled with immunoSEQ multiplex PCR; TCRdb holds only in-frame clones, not every one. Among about 270,000 clones listed, around 93% were seen once. Sequences were obtained from PBMCs or T cells enriched from blood (not recorded which). The source is a middle-aged man who had been exposed to COVID-19. This chain connects TRBV2 to TRBJ2-7; perhaps TRBD1 as D (5 bases). CDR3 in amino acids: CASNQGYEQYF. CDR3 nucleotide sequence: TGTGCCAGCAATCAGGGATACGAGCAGTACTTC.